The present entry profiles one TCR beta chain with its context. In the original analysis: Scientists estimated how many nucleated cells there were by amplifying reference gene primers. Sequencing was performed with immunoSEQ multiplex PCR; in TCRdb, only in-frame clones are kept and a portion is missing. The V and J calls and clone size are taken from that table; D and trimming were inferred from the DNA. The repertoire has 120,000 to 150,000 clones, around 86% of them found once; the top ten carry about 4.3%. The data were obtained in a study of blood T cell repertoires in COVID-19. Overall study: There were acute and convalescent COVID-19 samples, and they came from the United States, Italy and Spain.

Sequenced material: peripheral blood. The clonotype originates from a woman older than 75 with acute or convalescent COVID-19.

The CDR3 region has the DNA TGCAGTGCTAGTTCATACGGTAGATTTGTCCGCCCAAAGCAAAGGGGTCCTGAAGCTTTCTTT. Amino acid sequence: CSASSYGRFVRPKQRGPEAFF. This chain connects TRBV20-1 to TRBJ1-1, with D perhaps matching TRBD1 (5 bases). V lost 3 bases and J 6 bases, leaving 38 bases between the germline ends. This CDR3 contains 21 residues. Germline-derived CDR1 and CDR2 are DFQATT and SNEGSKA (reference sequence).